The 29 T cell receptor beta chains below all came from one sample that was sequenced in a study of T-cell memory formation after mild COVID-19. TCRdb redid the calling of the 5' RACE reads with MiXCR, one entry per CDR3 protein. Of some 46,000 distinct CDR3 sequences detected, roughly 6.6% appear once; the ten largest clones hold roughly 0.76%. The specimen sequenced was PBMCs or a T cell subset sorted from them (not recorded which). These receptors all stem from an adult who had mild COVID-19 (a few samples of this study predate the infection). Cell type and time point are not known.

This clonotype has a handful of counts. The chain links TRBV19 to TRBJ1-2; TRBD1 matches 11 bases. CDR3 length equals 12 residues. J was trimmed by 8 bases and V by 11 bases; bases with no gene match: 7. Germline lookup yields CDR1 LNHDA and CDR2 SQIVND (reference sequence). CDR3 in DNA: TGTGCCTCACGGGACAGGGGGATCGGCTACACCTTC. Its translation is CASRDRGIGYTF.

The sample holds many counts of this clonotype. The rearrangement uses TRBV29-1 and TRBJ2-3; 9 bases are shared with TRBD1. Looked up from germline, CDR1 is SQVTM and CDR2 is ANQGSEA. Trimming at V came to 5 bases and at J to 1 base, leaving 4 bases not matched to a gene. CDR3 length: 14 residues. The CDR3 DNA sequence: TGCAGCGTTACAGGGGGCGCGGGCACAGATACGCAGTATTTT. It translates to CSVTGGAGTDTQYF.

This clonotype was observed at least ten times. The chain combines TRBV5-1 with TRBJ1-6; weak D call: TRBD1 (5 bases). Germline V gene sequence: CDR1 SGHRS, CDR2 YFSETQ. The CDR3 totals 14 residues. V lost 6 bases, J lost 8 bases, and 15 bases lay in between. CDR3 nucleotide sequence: TGCGCCAGCACCCCGGGGCTTCAAGATTCACCCCTCCACTTT. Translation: CASTPGLQDSPLHF.

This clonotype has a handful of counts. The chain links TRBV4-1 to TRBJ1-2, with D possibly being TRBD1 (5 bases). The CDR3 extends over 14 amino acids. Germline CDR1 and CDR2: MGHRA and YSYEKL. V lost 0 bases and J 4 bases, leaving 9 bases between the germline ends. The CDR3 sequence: CASSQDGDSYGYTF. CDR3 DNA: TGCGCCAGCAGCCAAGACGGAGACAGCTATGGCTACACCTTC.

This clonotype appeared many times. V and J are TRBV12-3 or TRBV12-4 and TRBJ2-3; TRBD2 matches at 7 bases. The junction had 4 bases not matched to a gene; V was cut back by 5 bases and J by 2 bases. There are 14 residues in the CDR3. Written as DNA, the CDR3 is TGTGCCAGCAGTGGTAGGGACTACACAGATACGCAGTATTTT. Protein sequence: CASSGRDYTDTQYF.

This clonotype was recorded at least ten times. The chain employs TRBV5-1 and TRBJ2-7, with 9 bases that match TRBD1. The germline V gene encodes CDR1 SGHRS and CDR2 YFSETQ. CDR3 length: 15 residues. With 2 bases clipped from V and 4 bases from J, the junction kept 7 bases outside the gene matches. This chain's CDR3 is CASSLSGTGPYEQYF. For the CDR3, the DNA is TGCGCCAGCAGCTTAAGCGGGACAGGGCCGTACGAGCAGTACTTC.

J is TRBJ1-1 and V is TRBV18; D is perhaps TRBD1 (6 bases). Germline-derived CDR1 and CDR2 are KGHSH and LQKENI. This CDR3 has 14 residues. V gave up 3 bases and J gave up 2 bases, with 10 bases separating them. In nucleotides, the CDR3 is TGTGCCAGCTCACCTCGGACAGCCAACACTGAAGCTTTCTTT. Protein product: CASSPRTANTEAFF.

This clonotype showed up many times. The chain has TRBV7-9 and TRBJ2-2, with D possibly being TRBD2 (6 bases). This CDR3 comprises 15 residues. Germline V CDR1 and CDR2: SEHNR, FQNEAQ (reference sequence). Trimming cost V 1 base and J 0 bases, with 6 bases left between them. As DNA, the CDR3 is TGTGCCAGCAGCTTAGGGGAGGCGAACACCGGGGAGCTGTTTTTT. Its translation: CASSLGEANTGELFF.

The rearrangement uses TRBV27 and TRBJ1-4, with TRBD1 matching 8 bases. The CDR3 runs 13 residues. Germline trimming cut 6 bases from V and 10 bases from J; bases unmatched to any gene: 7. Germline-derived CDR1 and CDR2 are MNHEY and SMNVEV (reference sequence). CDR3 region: CASSRDRIGKLFF. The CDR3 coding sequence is TGTGCCAGCAGCCGGGACAGGATCGGAAAACTGTTTTTT.

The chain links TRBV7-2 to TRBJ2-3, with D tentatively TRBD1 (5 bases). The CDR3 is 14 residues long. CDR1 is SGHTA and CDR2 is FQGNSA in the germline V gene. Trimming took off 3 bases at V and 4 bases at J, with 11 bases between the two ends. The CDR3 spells CASSFAGIADTQYF. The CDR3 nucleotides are TGTGCCAGCAGCTTCGCAGGGATAGCAGATACGCAGTATTTT.

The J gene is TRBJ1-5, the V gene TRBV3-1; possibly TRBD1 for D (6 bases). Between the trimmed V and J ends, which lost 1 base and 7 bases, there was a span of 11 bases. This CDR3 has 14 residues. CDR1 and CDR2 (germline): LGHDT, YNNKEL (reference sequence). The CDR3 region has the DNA TGTGCCAGCAGCCAAGCGGTCCAGGGGCAGCCCCAGCATTTT. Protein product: CASSQAVQGQPQHF.

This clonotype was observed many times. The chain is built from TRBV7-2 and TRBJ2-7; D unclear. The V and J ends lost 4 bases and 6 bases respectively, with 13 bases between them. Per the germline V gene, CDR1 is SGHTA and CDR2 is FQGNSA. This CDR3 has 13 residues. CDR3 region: CASSSTYLGEQYF. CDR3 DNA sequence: TGTGCCAGCAGCTCTACTTACTTAGGCGAGCAGTACTTC.

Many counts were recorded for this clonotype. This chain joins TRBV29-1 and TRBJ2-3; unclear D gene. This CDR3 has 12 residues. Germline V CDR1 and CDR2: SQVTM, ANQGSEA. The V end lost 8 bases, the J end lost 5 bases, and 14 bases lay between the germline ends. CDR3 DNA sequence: TGCAGCTCATCGTTCGATGTAGATACGCAGTATTTT. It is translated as CSSSFDVDTQYF.

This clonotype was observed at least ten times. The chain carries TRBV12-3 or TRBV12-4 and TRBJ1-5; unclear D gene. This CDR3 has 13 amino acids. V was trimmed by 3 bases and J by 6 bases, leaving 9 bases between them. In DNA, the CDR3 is TGTGCCAGCAGTTTTATGGACGGTCAGCCCCAGCATTTT. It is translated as CASSFMDGQPQHF.

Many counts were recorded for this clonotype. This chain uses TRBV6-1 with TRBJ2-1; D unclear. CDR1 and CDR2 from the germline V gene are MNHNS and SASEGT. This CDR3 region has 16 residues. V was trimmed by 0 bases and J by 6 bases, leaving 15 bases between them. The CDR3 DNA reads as TGTGCCAGCAGTGAAGCGTCAGTGGCAGTTAGCAATGAGCAGTTCTTC. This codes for CASSEASVAVSNEQFF.

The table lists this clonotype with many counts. CDR3 DNA sequence: TGTGCCAGCAGTGAGGCTGGCGGGAGGGCCACAGAGACCCAGTACTTC. Protein product: CASSEAGGRATETQYF. V is TRBV2 and J is TRBJ2-5; TRBD2 agrees at 9 bases. Germline V gene lookup returns CDR1 SNHLY and CDR2 FYNNEI. The V segment lost 3 bases and the J segment 4 bases; nucleotides outside the gene matches: 9. CDR3 length: 16 residues.

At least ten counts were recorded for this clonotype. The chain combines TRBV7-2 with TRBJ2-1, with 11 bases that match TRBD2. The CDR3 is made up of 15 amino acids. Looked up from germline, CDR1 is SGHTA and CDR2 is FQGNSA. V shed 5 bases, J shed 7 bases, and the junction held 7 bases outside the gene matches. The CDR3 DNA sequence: TGTGCCAGCAGCCCCGCGATAGCGGGAGGGAATGAGCAGTTCTTC. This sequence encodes CASSPAIAGGNEQFF.

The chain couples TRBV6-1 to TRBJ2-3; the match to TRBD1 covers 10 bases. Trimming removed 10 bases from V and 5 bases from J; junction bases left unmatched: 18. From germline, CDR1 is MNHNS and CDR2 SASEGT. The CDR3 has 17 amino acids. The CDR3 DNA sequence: TGTGCCATCCTCCCCACCCCCGGGACAGGGGAACAAGATACGCAGTATTTT. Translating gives CAILPTPGTGEQDTQYF.

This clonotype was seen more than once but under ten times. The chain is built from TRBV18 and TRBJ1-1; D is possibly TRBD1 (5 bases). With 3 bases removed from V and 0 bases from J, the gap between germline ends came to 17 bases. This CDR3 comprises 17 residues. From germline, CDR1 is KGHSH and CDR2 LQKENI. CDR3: CASSPPLSGGVNTEAFF. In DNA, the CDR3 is TGTGCCAGCTCACCCCCCCTAAGCGGAGGGGTGAACACTGAAGCTTTCTTT.

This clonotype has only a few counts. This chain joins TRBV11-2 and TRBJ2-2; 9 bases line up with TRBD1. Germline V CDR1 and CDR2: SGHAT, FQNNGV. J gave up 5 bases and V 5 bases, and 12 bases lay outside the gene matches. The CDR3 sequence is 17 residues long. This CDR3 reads CASSPTHDRGKTGELFF. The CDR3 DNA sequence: TGTGCCAGCAGCCCGACCCACGACAGGGGGAAAACCGGGGAGCTGTTTTTT.

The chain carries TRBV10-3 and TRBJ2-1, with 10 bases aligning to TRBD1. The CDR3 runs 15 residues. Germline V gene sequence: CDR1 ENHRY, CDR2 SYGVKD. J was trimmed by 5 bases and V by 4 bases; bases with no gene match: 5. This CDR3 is CAISGGTGAHNEQFF. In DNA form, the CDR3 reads TGTGCCATCAGTGGCGGGACAGGGGCCCACAATGAGCAGTTCTTC.

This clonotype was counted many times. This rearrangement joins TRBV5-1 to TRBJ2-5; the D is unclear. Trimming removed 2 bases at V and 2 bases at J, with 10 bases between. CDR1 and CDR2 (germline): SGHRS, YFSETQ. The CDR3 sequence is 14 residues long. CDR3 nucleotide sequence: TGCGCCAGCAGCTTCTTTGGTCCTCAAGAGACCCAGTACTTC. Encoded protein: CASSFFGPQETQYF. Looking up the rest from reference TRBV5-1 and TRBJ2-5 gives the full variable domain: KAGVTQTPRYLIKTRGQQVTLSCSPISGHRSVSWYQQTPGQGLQFLFEYFSETQRNKGNFPGRFSGRQFSNSRSEMNVSTLELGDSALYLCASSFFGPQETQYFGPGTRLLVL.

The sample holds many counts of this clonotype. The CDR3: CASSPNGRGIGDTQYF. The CDR3 nucleotides are TGTGCCAGCAGTCCAAATGGGCGGGGCATTGGAGATACGCAGTATTTT. This chain connects TRBV7-3 to TRBJ2-3; TRBD2 is a possible D gene (6 bases). Germline V gene sequence: CDR1 SGHTA, CDR2 FQGTGA. This CDR3 has 16 residues. Trimming removed 6 bases at V and 5 bases at J, with 21 bases between.

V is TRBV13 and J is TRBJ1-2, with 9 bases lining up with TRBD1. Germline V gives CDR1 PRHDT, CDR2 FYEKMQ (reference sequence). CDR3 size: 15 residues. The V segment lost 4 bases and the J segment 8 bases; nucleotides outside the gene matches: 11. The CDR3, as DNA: TGTGCCAGCAGCTCTCGGGACAGGGAGGTCTACGGCTACACCTTC. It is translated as CASSSRDREVYGYTF.

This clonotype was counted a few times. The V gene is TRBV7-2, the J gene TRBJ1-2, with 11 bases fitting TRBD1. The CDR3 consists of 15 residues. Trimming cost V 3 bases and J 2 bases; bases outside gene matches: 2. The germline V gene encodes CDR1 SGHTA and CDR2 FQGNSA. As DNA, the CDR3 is TGTGCCAGCAGCTTCTGGGACAGGGGGAACTATGGCTACACCTTC. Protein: CASSFWDRGNYGYTF.

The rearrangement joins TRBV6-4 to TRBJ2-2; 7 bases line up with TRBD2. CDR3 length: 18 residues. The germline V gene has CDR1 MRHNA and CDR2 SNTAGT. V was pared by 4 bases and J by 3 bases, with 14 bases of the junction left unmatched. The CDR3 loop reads CASSAVVPSGGYTGELFF. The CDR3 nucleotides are TGTGCCAGCAGTGCTGTTGTGCCTAGCGGTGGCTACACCGGGGAGCTGTTTTTT.

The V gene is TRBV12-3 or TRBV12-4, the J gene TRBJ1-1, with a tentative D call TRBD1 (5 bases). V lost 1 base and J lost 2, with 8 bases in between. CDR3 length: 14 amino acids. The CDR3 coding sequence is TGTGCCAGCAGTTTAGGGGGGGTAAACACTGAAGCTTTCTTT. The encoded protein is CASSLGGVNTEAFF.

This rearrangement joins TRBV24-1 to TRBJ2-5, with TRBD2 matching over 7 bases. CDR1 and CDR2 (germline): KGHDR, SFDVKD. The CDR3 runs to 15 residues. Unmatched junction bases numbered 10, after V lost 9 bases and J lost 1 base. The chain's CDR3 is CATSKVSGAQETQYF. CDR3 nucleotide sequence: TGTGCCACCTCCAAGGTCAGCGGGGCCCAAGAGACCCAGTACTTC.

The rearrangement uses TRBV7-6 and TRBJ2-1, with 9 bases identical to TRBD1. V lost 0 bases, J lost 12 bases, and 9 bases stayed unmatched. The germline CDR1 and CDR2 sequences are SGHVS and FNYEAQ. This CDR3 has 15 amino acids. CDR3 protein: CASSLAVGQGQGQFF. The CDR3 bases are TGTGCCAGCAGCTTAGCCGTGGGACAGGGCCAGGGGCAGTTCTTC.